This T cell receptor (beta chain) was sequenced for a study of blood T cell repertoires in COVID-19. Overall study: The origin of the acute and convalescent COVID-19 samples was the United States, Italy and Spain. PBMCs, B-cell-depleted T cells, or T cells were the source of the cDNA or gDNA that made up the material.

In the authors' methods: Reference gene primer amplification yielded estimated nucleated cell counts. The table came from immunoSEQ multiplex PCR; TCRdb's copy has only in-frame clones and leaves some out. V and J calls and clone size are those listed in that table; D and trimming were worked out from the DNA. The table records roughly 150,000 clones, about 81% of them present only once. Germline CDR1 LNHDA, CDR2 SQIVND (reference sequence). The CDR3 has 17 residues. V gave up 5 bases and J gave up 5 bases; unmatched junction bases: 12. This clone was picked up a small number of times. This sequence originates from a human donor in a cohort sampled during active COVID-19. The chain couples TRBV19 to TRBJ2-7; TRBD2 agrees at 13 bases. Sequencing input: peripheral blood. This chain's CDR3 is CASSLTLAGGPQDEQYF. CDR3 sequence (DNA): TGTGCCAGTAGTTTAACACTAGCGGGAGGGCCTCAGGACGAGCAGTACTTC.